These 21 T cell receptor beta chains were sequenced from one sample in a study of CXCR3-negative and CXCR3-positive naive CD8 T cells. TRB cDNA libraries were made by UMI-labeled 5' RACE. TCRdb reanalyzed the 5' RACE reads and collapses them to one entry per CDR3 protein, without DNA. The table for this sample gives 45,000 to 65,000 distinct CDR3 sequences. Sequenced material: naive CXCR3- CD8+ T cells from blood. Sample subset: CD45RO-CCR7+CD27+CD95- naive CD8+ T cells lacking CXCR3 (TNR3-). The source of these receptors is a human donor in good health. Some clones in this sample may be carry-over from other donors' samples.

This chain links TRBV20-1 with TRBJ2-7. The CDR3 loop spans 15 amino acids. Germline V gene data show CDR1 as DFQATT and CDR2 as SNEGSKA (reference sequence). CDR3 residues: CSPEARGQGSHEQYF.

The rearrangement links TRBV2 to TRBJ2-5; TCRdb names TRBD1, which stays unverified in the absence of DNA. Germline CDR1 reads SNHLY; CDR2 reads FYNNEI. The CDR3 loop spans 15 amino acids. The CDR3: CASSLGGSPDETQYF.

V is TRBV6-1 and J is TRBJ2-5; TCRdb returns TRBD1, unconfirmable since there is no DNA. Germline loops: CDR1 MNHNS, CDR2 SASEGT. CDR3 length equals 13 residues. This CDR3 is CASSEGGEETQYF.

The V gene is TRBV27, the J gene TRBJ2-3; TCRdb picks TRBD1, but there is no DNA to check that call. This CDR3 has 16 residues. CDR1 and CDR2 (germline): MNHEY, SMNVEV (reference sequence). The CDR3 spells CASSPKQGRMADTQYF.

The chain has TRBV11-2 and TRBJ1-5. Looked up from germline, CDR1 is SGHAT and CDR2 is FQNNGV. CDR3 size: 13 residues. CDR3 residues: CASSLEGFQPQHF.

The V call is TRBV13, the J call TRBJ2-5. The CDR3 is 15 residues long. Germline V lookup: CDR1 PRHDT, CDR2 FYEKMQ (reference sequence). This CDR3 is CASSLRTSVQETQYF.

The chain combines TRBV28 with TRBJ2-3; TCRdb gives TRBD2 as the D gene, but with no DNA this cannot be confirmed. Germline lookup yields CDR1 MDHEN and CDR2 SYDVKM. This CDR3 has 17 residues. The CDR3 sequence: CASSGITSGRAGDTQYF.

The rearrangement uses TRBV28 and TRBJ2-2. The germline V gene has CDR1 MDHEN and CDR2 SYDVKM. The CDR3 length is 12 residues. CDR3 loop: CASSYWTGELFF.

The chain recombines TRBV28 with TRBJ2-3. The CDR3 extends over 15 amino acids. Germline CDR1 reads MDHEN; CDR2 reads SYDVKM. CDR3 protein: CASSSPPEYTDTQYF.

The chain joins TRBV4-2 to TRBJ2-1; TCRdb lists TRBD2, though no DNA is available to test this call. This CDR3 comprises 15 residues. The germline gives CDR1 LGHNA, CDR2 YNFKEQ. CDR3 in amino acids: CASSRDGGEDNEQFF.

This chain connects TRBV23-1 to TRBJ1-2; no DNA is available, so the TRBD1 call from TCRdb remains unchecked. TRBV23-1 is flagged as an ORF with uncertain function. This CDR3 is built from 16 residues. The CDR3 sequence: CASSQRGRGYYYGYTF.

The genes are TRBV6-5 and TRBJ2-2; as DNA is missing, the TRBD1 call by TCRdb cannot be tested. The CDR3 length is 17 residues. Germline values: CDR1 MNHEY, CDR2 SVGAGI. CDR3 region: CASSPGISPEGTGELFF.

This clonotype ranks as medium-sized in terms of frequency. The rearrangement uses TRBV28 and TRBJ1-1. This CDR3 is 14 amino acids long. The germline V gene has CDR1 MDHEN and CDR2 SYDVKM. The CDR3 protein is CASSFSRMNTEAFF.

The gene calls are TRBV28 and TRBJ2-7; TCRdb's D call, TRBD2, is unchecked because there is no DNA. Germline V lookup: CDR1 MDHEN, CDR2 SYDVKM. The CDR3 sequence is 15 residues long. This chain's CDR3 is CASSSVGLAAYEQYF.

The V gene is TRBV29-1, the J gene TRBJ2-1; no DNA is available, so the TRBD2 call from TCRdb remains unchecked. The CDR3 spans 14 residues. Germline lookup yields CDR1 SQVTM and CDR2 ANQGSEA. CDR3 loop: CSVEYSRGGDEQFF.

The V and J genes are TRBV7-2 and TRBJ2-4; TCRdb picks TRBD1, but there is no DNA to check that call. The V gene's germline CDR1 is SGHTA and CDR2 FQGNSA. The CDR3 is 15 amino acids. This CDR3 is CASSSFSRGQNIQYF.

The rearrangement uses TRBV27 and TRBJ1-3. Germline assignment: CDR1 MNHEY and CDR2 SMNVEV (reference sequence). The CDR3 loop spans 12 amino acids. CDR3 loop: CASGNSGNTIYF.

This rearrangement joins TRBV5-1 to TRBJ2-5. This CDR3 contains 14 residues. CDR1 and CDR2 from the germline V gene are SGHRS and YFSETQ. This chain's CDR3 is CASSFWQAKETQYF.

V and J are TRBV20-1 and TRBJ1-1. The CDR3 has 12 residues. Looked up from germline, CDR1 is DFQATT and CDR2 is SNEGSKA (reference sequence). This chain's CDR3 is CSARRRTLEAFF.

This chain uses TRBV5-1 with TRBJ2-1; TCRdb selects TRBD1, and the lack of DNA leaves this call unchecked. This CDR3 is built from 16 residues. Germline V gene data show CDR1 as SGHRS and CDR2 as YFSETQ. Here the CDR3 reads CASSFSGQGSGNEQFF.

This rearrangement joins TRBV28 to TRBJ2-7; without DNA, the TCRdb call of TRBD1 cannot be checked. There are 13 residues in the CDR3. Germline CDR1 reads MDHEN; CDR2 reads SYDVKM. CDR3 sequence: CASSSAGGYEQYF.